What follows are 19 T cell receptor beta chains derived from one specimen sequenced in a study of response to subunit inactivated influenza vaccine. TCRdb analysed the RT-PCR reads with MiXCR anew, one entry per CDR3 protein. The data contain over 750,000 distinct CDR3 sequences, roughly 20% of them singletons. The material sequenced was PBMCs from blood, taken 4 to 6 days after vaccination. These receptors originate from a man aged 50-59 years who received an inactivated influenza vaccine.

In this sample, this clonotype turned up a few times. The CDR3 nucleotides read TGTGCCAGCAGCCCCCTAGGGCGGGGGGAATTCACAGATACGCAGTATTTT. This encodes CASSPLGRGEFTDTQYF. The chain combines TRBV5-4 with TRBJ2-3; 8 bases are shared with TRBD2. This CDR3 has 17 residues. The V segment lost 4 bases and the J segment 2 bases; nucleotides outside the gene matches: 12. Germline V lookup: CDR1 SGHNT, CDR2 YYREEE (reference sequence).

The chain recombines TRBV6-2 or TRBV6-3 with TRBJ1-2; D gene uncertain. Germline CDR1 MNHEY, CDR2 SVGEGT. Trimming cost V 0 bases and J 9 bases, with 11 bases left between them. CDR3 size: 13 residues. CDR3 sequence reads: CASSYSGKGRYTF. The CDR3 bases are TGTGCCAGCAGTTACTCCGGGAAAGGACGCTACACCTTC.

The sample holds a few counts of this clonotype. The V and J genes are TRBV12-3 or TRBV12-4 and TRBJ2-7; 9 bases map to TRBD1. The junction had 8 bases not matched to a gene; V was cut back by 5 bases and J by 6 bases. This CDR3 is built from 14 residues. The CDR3 loop reads CASSPGQGNPEQYF. The CDR3 nucleotides are TGTGCCAGCAGTCCGGGACAGGGCAACCCCGAGCAGTACTTC.

The V call is TRBV7-9, the J call TRBJ2-3; D is possibly TRBD1 (6 bases). Germline V CDR1 and CDR2: SEHNR, FQNEAQ (reference sequence). This CDR3 comprises 16 residues. Deletions cut 7 bases from V and 5 bases from J, with 22 bases between. The CDR3 nucleotides read TGTGCCAGCACCCAGAATGCCCAGGGGCTAGGAGATACGCAGTATTTT. This encodes CASTQNAQGLGDTQYF.

This clonotype was seen a handful of times. This chain joins TRBV12-3 or TRBV12-4 and TRBJ2-3, with unresolved D. V gave up 3 bases and J gave up 3 bases, with 10 bases separating them. This CDR3 region has 14 residues. The CDR3 region is CASSFSLGTDTQYF. The CDR3 DNA sequence: TGTGCCAGCAGTTTTTCATTGGGGACAGATACGCAGTATTTT.

The chain carries TRBV4-3 and TRBJ2-7, with D maybe TRBD1 (6 bases). V dropped 4 bases and J dropped 3 bases, with 13 bases sitting between them. The germline CDR1 and CDR2 sequences are LGHNA and YSLEER. CDR3 size: 14 residues. The CDR3 sequence is CASSPAGQNYEQYF. CDR3 sequence (DNA): TGCGCCAGCAGCCCCGCAGGACAGAACTACGAGCAGTACTTC.

CDR3 DNA: TGCAGTGCTAGTTGGGCTAGCGGGGGCCATTACAATGAGCAGTTCTTC. This gives the protein CSASWASGGHYNEQFF. J is TRBJ2-1 and V is TRBV20-1; 10 bases align to TRBD2. Germline V gives CDR1 DFQATT, CDR2 SNEGSKA (reference sequence). V was pared by 3 bases and J by 4 bases, with 9 bases of the junction left unmatched. There are 16 residues in the CDR3.

This clonotype was recorded many times. This chain uses TRBV12-3 or TRBV12-4 with TRBJ2-2; D remains unclear. V shed 6 bases and J shed 5 bases, with 10 bases lying between them. The CDR3 extends over 13 amino acids. CDR3 loop: CASSLLGTGELFF. The DNA for the CDR3 is TGTGCCAGCAGCCTCTTGGGAACCGGGGAGCTGTTTTTT.

This chain connects TRBV12-3 or TRBV12-4 to TRBJ1-3; D uncertain. This CDR3 spans 17 amino acids. Trimming shortened V by 6 bases and J by 4 bases, and 22 bases separated the two germline ends. The CDR3 bases are TGTGCCAGCAGCCCCGATTACAGTATCATCGTCGGAAACACCATATATTTT. This gives the protein CASSPDYSIIVGNTIYF.

As for this clonotype: The junction shows a germline mismatch at one end, possibly a read error. The CDR3, as DNA: TGCAGTGCTAGAGATCGAGCAGGGGGCCACACCGGGGAGCTGGTTTTT. Translating it yields CSARDRAGGHTGELVF. The chain links TRBV20-1 to TRBJ2-2; 8 nucleotides match TRBD1. The CDR3 is made up of 16 amino acids. Germline CDR1 DFQATT, CDR2 SNEGSKA (reference sequence).

A remark on this clonotype: At one boundary the junction diverges from the germline segment, which might be a read error. The chain combines TRBV5-6 with TRBJ2-5, with D perhaps being TRBD1 or TRBD2 (5 bases each). This CDR3 has 15 amino acids. Germline CDR1 is SGHDT and CDR2 is YYEEEE. In nucleotides, the CDR3 is TGTGTCAGCAGCTCTGGACGGGGCCTTCAAGAGACCCAGTACTTC. Protein: CVSSSGRGLQETQYF. The whole variable domain, remainder taken from reference TRBV5-6 and TRBJ2-5, is DAGVTQSPTHLIKTRGQQVTLRCSPKSGHDTVSWYQQALGQGPQFIFQYYEEEERQRGNFPDRFSGHQFPNYSSELNVNALLLGDSALYLCVSSSGRGLQETQYFGPGTRLLVL.

V is TRBV7-9 and J is TRBJ2-3, with 7 bases identical to TRBD1. The CDR3 has 14 residues. Germline values: CDR1 SEHNR, CDR2 FQNEAQ (reference sequence). V was pared by 5 bases and J by 4 bases, with 6 bases of the junction left unmatched. This CDR3 reads CASSRGQFADTQYF. The CDR3 DNA reads as TGTGCCAGCAGCAGGGGACAGTTCGCAGATACGCAGTATTTT. Combining the CDR3 with reference TRBV7-9 and TRBJ2-3 gives the whole variable domain DTGVSQNPRHKITKRGQNVTFRCDPISEHNRLYWYRQTLGQGPEFLTYFQNEAQLEKSRLLSDRFSAERPKGSFSTLEIQRTEQGDSAMYLCASSRGQFADTQYFGPGTRLTVL.

The chain joins TRBV6-5 to TRBJ2-2; unclear D gene. The V end was cut by 0 bases, the J end by 5 bases, with 10 bases between. The length of the CDR3 is 15 residues. CDR1 is MNHEY, CDR2 SVGAGI, per germline. The CDR3 region has the DNA TGTGCCAGCAGTTACTCTTTTCGGATTACCGGGGAGCTGTTTTTT. Protein product: CASSYSFRITGELFF.

This clonotype was counted only a few times. The gene calls are TRBV7-2 and TRBJ2-1; the D call may be TRBD1 or TRBD2 (5 bases each). Germline V gene data show CDR1 as SGHTA and CDR2 as FQGNSA. This CDR3 is 14 amino acids long. V was shortened by 5 bases and J by 3 bases, with 11 bases between the two germline ends. CDR3 protein: CASSGLRGYNEQFF. The DNA for the CDR3 is TGTGCCAGCAGCGGCTTGAGGGGCTACAATGAGCAGTTCTTC.

This clonotype was detected a few times. J is TRBJ2-3 and V is TRBV7-8; 11 positions match TRBD2. V gave up 2 bases and J gave up 4 bases; unmatched junction bases: 11. CDR1 and CDR2 (germline): SGHVS, FQNEAQ. This CDR3 region has 18 residues. CDR3 protein: CASSLFLAGGRVADTQYF. In DNA form, the CDR3 reads TGTGCCAGCAGCTTATTTCTAGCGGGAGGTCGCGTGGCAGATACGCAGTATTTT. The full variable domain, its missing parts supplied by reference TRBV7-8 and TRBJ2-3, is GAGVSQSPRYKVAKRGQDVALRCDPISGHVSLFWYQQALGQGPEFLTYFQNEAQLDKSGLPSDRFFAERPEGSVSTLKIQRTQQEDSAVYLCASSLFLAGGRVADTQYFGPGTRLTVL.

This clonotype occurred a few times. The rearrangement uses TRBV2 and TRBJ2-6; D unresolved. The CDR3 totals 17 residues. V shed 1 base and J shed 0 bases, with 10 bases lying between them. In germline, CDR1 is SNHLY, CDR2 FYNNEI. The CDR3 DNA reads as TGTGCCAGCAGTGAAGGGACGTCAAGCTCTGGGGCCAACGTCCTGACTTTC. It codes for CASSEGTSSSGANVLTF. Using reference TRBV2 and TRBJ2-6 for the parts outside the CDR3, the full variable domain is EPEVTQTPSHQVTQMGQEVILRCVPISNHLYFYWYRQILGQKVEFLVSFYNNEISEKSEIFDDQFSVERPDGSNFTLKIRSTKLEDSAMYFCASSEGTSSSGANVLTFGAGSRLTVL.

This clonotype has just a few counts. The chain has TRBV7-2 and TRBJ2-1, with 10 bases fitting TRBD2. The CDR3 is 15 residues long. V lost 4 bases and J lost 10; bases outside the gene matches: 10. Germline V gene lookup returns CDR1 SGHTA and CDR2 FQGNSA. The CDR3 DNA sequence: TGTGCCAGCAGCTCCAGCGGGAGGGCCCGTCGGGAGCAGTTCTTC. Translation gives CASSSSGRARREQFF. The whole variable domain, remainder taken from reference TRBV7-2 and TRBJ2-1, is GAGVSQSPSNKVTEKGKDVELRCDPISGHTALYWYRQSLGQGLEFLIYFQGNSAPDKSGLPSDRFSAERTGGSVSTLTIQRTQQEDSAVYLCASSSSGRARREQFFGPGTRLTVL.

J is TRBJ1-2 and V is TRBV10-2; maybe TRBD1 (6 bases). The V end was cut by 6 bases, the J end by 8 bases, with 16 bases between. The CDR3 covers 13 residues. Germline V gives CDR1 WSHSY, CDR2 SAAADI. In nucleotides, the CDR3 is TGCGCCAGCAGCCCGGACAGTTCCCGAGGCTACACCTTC. Translation: CASSPDSSRGYTF.

The V call is TRBV20-1, the J call TRBJ2-7; either TRBD1 or TRBD2 may fit D (5 bases each). With 0 bases removed from V and 3 bases from J, the gap between germline ends came to 12 bases. The CDR3 has 14 amino acids. Germline-derived CDR1 and CDR2 are DFQATT and SNEGSKA (reference sequence). In DNA, the CDR3 is TGCAGTGCTAGAGATTCAGGGACCAACTACGAGCAGTACTTC. Encoded protein: CSARDSGTNYEQYF.